These 9 T cell receptor beta chains originate from one sample sequenced in a study of T cell responses to AZD1222 COVID-19 vaccine. Profiled with immunoSEQ multiplex PCR; TCRdb holds only in-frame clones, not every one. The repertoire includes tens of thousands of clones, under 90% of them detected once, and more than 8.5% sits in the top ten. This specimen consisted of peripheral blood, obtained on day 0 of AZD1222 vaccination. The source of these receptors is an adult in good health.

The chain combines TRBV5-8 with TRBJ2-5; 10 nucleotides line up with TRBD1. Germline V gives CDR1 SGHTS, CDR2 YDEGEE. Unmatched junction bases numbered 13, after V lost 4 bases and J lost 4 bases. The CDR3 spans 17 residues. The CDR3 reads CASSPGPGQGSGETQYF. The CDR3 DNA sequence: TGTGCCAGCAGCCCGGGCCCGGGACAGGGGAGTGGAGAGACCCAGTACTTC.

For the CDR3, the DNA is TGCGCCAGCAGCTTGGGTTGGGGGACTAACACCGGGGAGCTGTTTTTT. Protein: CASSLGWGTNTGELFF. The gene calls are TRBV5-1 and TRBJ2-2, with D possibly matching TRBD2 (6 bases). Trimming left V 0 bases short and J 2 bases short, with 11 bases between. Germline assignment: CDR1 SGHRS and CDR2 YFSETQ. This CDR3 comprises 16 residues.

The chain couples TRBV27 to TRBJ1-1, with D perhaps matching TRBD1 (6 bases). Trimming pared 2 bases from V and 5 bases from J, leaving 12 bases between. Per the germline V gene, CDR1 is MNHEY and CDR2 is SMNVEV (reference sequence). The CDR3 extends over 14 amino acids. The CDR3 DNA follows: TGTGCCAGCAGTTTAGGCGGGGGCACGACTGAAGCTTTCTTT. It specifies CASSLGGGTTEAFF.

In its sample, this clone was seen once. The chain combines TRBV6-5 with TRBJ2-1; 11 nucleotides agree with TRBD2. The length of the CDR3 is 14 residues. With 8 bases clipped from V and 5 bases from J, the junction kept 5 bases outside the gene matches. In germline, CDR1 is MNHEY, CDR2 SVGAGI. This CDR3 reads CASGGLADNNEQFF. CDR3 sequence (DNA): TGTGCCAGCGGGGGACTAGCGGACAACAATGAGCAGTTCTTC.

This rearrangement joins TRBV6-6 to TRBJ1-2, with TRBD1 matching 9 bases. The CDR3 length is 16 residues. Germline lookup yields CDR1 MNHNY and CDR2 SVGAGI (reference sequence). V gave up 5 bases and J gave up 2 bases; unmatched junction bases: 9. CDR3 bases: TGTGCCAGCAGTCCTCCACAGGGACAGGGCAACTATGGCTACACCTTC. Translation gives CASSPPQGQGNYGYTF.

The CDR3 DNA is TGTGCCAGCGGGATGCGAGGGGGGCAAGCTACTGGAAACACCATATATTTT. It specifies CASGMRGGQATGNTIYF. V usage is TRBV2 and J usage is TRBJ1-3; possibly TRBD1 for D (6 bases). CDR1 is SNHLY and CDR2 is FYNNEI in the germline V gene. Trimming cost V 8 bases and J 2 bases, with 22 bases left between them. The CDR3 has 17 amino acids. The whole variable domain, remainder taken from reference TRBV2 and TRBJ1-3, is EPEVTQTPSHQVTQMGQEVILRCVPISNHLYFYWYRQILGQKVEFLVSFYNNEISEKSEIFDDQFSVERPDGSNFTLKIRSTKLEDSAMYFCASGMRGGQATGNTIYFGEGSWLTVV.

The chain combines TRBV28 with TRBJ2-7; 8 bases match TRBD1. The V gene's germline CDR1 is MDHEN and CDR2 SYDVKM. The ends lost 6 bases at V and 4 bases at J; junction bases unmatched: 14. The CDR3 loop spans 16 amino acids. CDR3 region: CASSHQDRGREYEQYF. The CDR3 DNA is TGTGCCAGCAGCCACCAAGACAGGGGCCGGGAGTACGAGCAGTACTTC.

The chain recombines TRBV5-1 with TRBJ2-7, with 9 bases matching TRBD2. The CDR3 contains 16 residues. V dropped 4 bases and J dropped 4; count of bases not matched to a gene: 12. Germline lookup yields CDR1 SGHRS and CDR2 YFSETQ. The CDR3 nucleotides read TGCGCCAGCAGCCCAGACCAAGCGGGGGGTGATTACGAGCAGTACTTC. It specifies CASSPDQAGGDYEQYF.

This clone was found a few times. The rearrangement links TRBV7-9 to TRBJ1-2, with D possibly matching TRBD1 (5 bases). Germline lookup yields CDR1 SEHNR and CDR2 FQNEAQ (reference sequence). Trimming removed 4 bases from V and 8 bases from J, with 14 bases in between. The CDR3 is 13 amino acids. The CDR3 DNA reads as TGTGCCAGCAGCTCCGGTGAGGGGCGAGGCTACACCTTC. Its protein is CASSSGEGRGYTF.